This TCR beta chain was recovered during a study of T-cell memory formation after mild COVID-19. In the study overall: Clustering of TCRs was largely donor specific. Study conclusions and caveats: Second-wave clones with a day 37 peak had unconfirmed SARS-CoV-2 specificity. Memory from before infection featured some responding clones, which suggests cross-reactive memory joined. Clones that contracted from day 15 to 85 were balanced CD4/CD8, while later expanders leaned CD4+.

The trim removed 7 bases at V and 5 bases at J, leaving 11 bases unmatched. The CDR3 is 14 amino acids. Germline CDR1 reads SQVTM; CDR2 reads ANQGSEA. This clonotype appeared once. Its target is unknown. TCRdb independently ran MiXCR on the 5' RACE reads; one entry per CDR3 protein. The sample holds some 160,000 distinct CDR3 sequences, 25% to 40% seen once. The sample taken for sequencing was PBMCs or a T cell subset sorted from them (not recorded which). The genes are TRBV29-1 and TRBJ2-1, with 7 bases identical to TRBD1. The sequence was collected from an adult woman who had mild COVID-19 (a few samples of this study predate the infection). Cell type and time point are not known. The CDR3 DNA follows: TGCAGCGGGACACCGGGACAGACAAACAATGAGCAGTTCTTC. It specifies CSGTPGQTNNEQFF.